The T cell receptor (beta chain) described here comes from a study of CD8 T cells in Susac syndrome. Notes on the study in general: The study recognized that its TCR sequencing and HLA analysis covered a relatively small number of individuals.

The CDR3 has 14 residues. With 0 bases removed from V and 6 bases from J, the gap between germline ends came to 9 bases. Germline loops: CDR1 MGHRA, CDR2 YSYEKL. Remarks on this clonotype: The antigen remains undetermined.

Blood CD8+ and CD4+ T cells underwent high-throughput TCR beta sequencing. FACS enriched CD8+ TEMRA cells, while bulk CD8+ and CD4+ were negatively isolated. Random hexamers were used to reverse transcribe an amount of about 0.45 to 1 ug RNA. immunoSEQ multiplex PCR amplified TCR beta CDR3 across 54 Vbeta, 13 Jbeta. TCRdb re-analysed the immunoSEQ multiplex PCR reads in MiXCR, keeping a single row per CDR3 protein. The table records about 130,000 distinct CDR3 sequences, around 91% of them present only once. The TCR was taken from a human donor with multiple sclerosis. This rearrangement joins TRBV4-1 to TRBJ2-1; D call uncertain. The sequenced sample consisted of CD8+ T cells from PBMCs. The chain's CDR3 is CASSQELDFNEQFF. Here the CDR3 DNA reads TGCGCCAGCAGCCAAGAGTTGGATTTCAATGAGCAGTTCTTC.